The 10 T cell receptor beta chains reported below all come from one sample, sequenced in a study of cytotoxic CD8 clonotypes in ibrutinib-treated CLL (dated by TCRdb to the early 2020s). The protocol used for the library was the immunoSEQ multiplex PCR assay. Drawn from immuneACCESS, this table holds only the in-frame rearrangements with V and J called that TCRdb kept. Clones are partly lost; checked studies trace under half to an unresolved V gene and leave the rest unexplained. Recorded for this sample are approximately 190,000 clones; 79% of them occurred a single time. The biggest ten clones account for approximately 10% of the sample. Sample time point, as interpreted from the label and publication: approximately eleven months on ibrutinib. This specimen consisted of PBMCs, obtained after 12 months of ibrutinib treatment. These receptors were obtained from a human donor with chronic lymphocytic leukemia.

This clone has a handful of counts. V usage is TRBV5-1 and J usage is TRBJ1-6; D is unresolved. Germline V lookup: CDR1 SGHRS, CDR2 YFSETQ. This CDR3 comprises 13 residues. The ends were cut back, 0 bases at V and 6 bases at J, with 4 bases in the middle. CDR3 sequence (DNA): TGCGCCAGCAGCTTGGGGAGTAATTCACCCCTCCACTTT. It codes for CASSLGSNSPLHF.

The gene calls are TRBV4-1 and TRBJ2-5; TRBD2 is a possible D gene (5 bases). Germline CDR1 is MGHRA and CDR2 is YSYEKL. CDR3 size: 15 residues. V was shortened by 0 bases and J by 5 bases, with 13 bases between the two germline ends. CDR3 nucleotides: TGCGCCAGCAGCCAAGAACTAGGTGGGCCCGAGACCCAGTACTTC. Translation gives CASSQELGGPETQYF.

This clone was seen a handful of times. The gene calls are TRBV18 and TRBJ2-5; no firm D call. V lost 2 bases and J lost 2, with 6 bases in between. Germline V gene lookup returns CDR1 KGHSH and CDR2 LQKENI. The CDR3 is 13 amino acids. The CDR3 bases are TGTGCCAGCTCACCAACCCAGCAAGAGACCCAGTACTTC. Translating it yields CASSPTQQETQYF.

V is TRBV7-3 and J is TRBJ2-1; D possibly corresponds to TRBD1 (6 bases). This CDR3 is 12 amino acids long. CDR1 is SGHTA and CDR2 is FQGTGA in the germline V gene. The ends were cut back, 4 bases at V and 7 bases at J, with 8 bases in the middle. The CDR3 DNA is TGTGCCAGCAGCTCCACAGGGAATGAGCAGTTCTTC. Translated, it gives CASSSTGNEQFF.

The chain has TRBV5-6 and TRBJ2-1; the D is unclear. Germline V gene data show CDR1 as SGHDT and CDR2 as YYEEEE. V was trimmed by 4 bases and J by 9 bases, leaving 11 bases between them. The CDR3 is made up of 12 amino acids. The CDR3 loop is CASSVSRGEQFF. Written as DNA, the CDR3 is TGTGCCAGCAGCGTATCTAGAGGTGAGCAGTTCTTC.

This chain joins TRBV5-1 and TRBJ2-3; D gene ambiguous. The CDR3 spans 15 residues. CDR1 is SGHRS and CDR2 is YFSETQ in the germline V gene. Trimming left V 1 base short and J 5 bases short, with 14 bases between. The CDR3 here is CASSLQTGGLDTQYF. DNA for the CDR3: TGCGCCAGCAGCTTGCAGACCGGTGGGCTAGATACGCAGTATTTT.

This clone has more than one count but fewer than ten. The rearrangement joins TRBV5-1 to TRBJ1-4; D unresolved. Germline V lookup: CDR1 SGHRS, CDR2 YFSETQ. Trimming cost V 4 bases and J 5 bases, with 9 bases left between them. The CDR3 is 13 amino acids. Written as DNA, the CDR3 is TGCGCCAGCAGCCCGAGTCCGAATGAAAAACTGTTTTTT. Translating it yields CASSPSPNEKLFF.

The gene calls are TRBV7-8 and TRBJ2-7; D is perhaps TRBD1 or TRBD2 (5 bases each). Germline V gene lookup returns CDR1 SGHVS and CDR2 FQNEAQ. V shed 5 bases and J shed 3 bases, with 20 bases lying between them. The CDR3 extends over 16 amino acids. CDR3 nucleotides: TGTGCCAGCAGCACCCGAGGGGCCAATACCGTCTACGAGCAGTACTTC. Translation: CASSTRGANTVYEQYF.

The chain is built from TRBV28 and TRBJ1-2; 8 bases are shared with TRBD1. Per germline, CDR1 MDHEN and CDR2 SYDVKM. CDR3 length equals 18 residues. The trim removed 4 bases at V and 4 bases at J, leaving 17 bases unmatched. CDR3 region: CASSSHMLTGDVSYGYTF. Here the CDR3 DNA reads TGTGCCAGCAGTTCCCACATGTTGACAGGGGACGTGAGCTATGGCTACACCTTC.

This clone was counted a few times. The genes are TRBV28 and TRBJ2-1, with 7 bases aligning to TRBD1. CDR3 length: 13 amino acids. With 2 bases clipped from V and 9 bases from J, the junction kept 4 bases outside the gene matches. Germline V gene sequence: CDR1 MDHEN, CDR2 SYDVKM. For the CDR3, the DNA is TGTGCCAGCAGTTTAGGGACAGCAGGTGAGCAGTTCTTC. Amino acids: CASSLGTAGEQFF.